These 19 T cell receptor beta chains were all obtained from the same sample, sequenced in a study of blood T cell repertoires in COVID-19. The protocol was immunoSEQ multiplex PCR, while the TCRdb copy is restricted to in-frame clones and leaves out a portion. The data contain approximately 68,000 clones, roughly 81% of them singletons. Specimen: peripheral blood. Receptor source: a human donor in a cohort sampled during active COVID-19.

This chain links TRBV18 with TRBJ1-5; D remains ambiguous. CDR1 KGHSH and CDR2 LQKENI come from the germline V gene. The CDR3 spans 18 residues. Trimming removed 5 bases at V and 0 bases at J, with 20 bases between. This chain's CDR3 is CASSDGPTTRYSNQPQHF. CDR3 sequence (DNA): TGTGCCAGCTCAGATGGGCCAACAACCAGGTATAGCAATCAGCCCCAGCATTTT. Filled out from reference TRBV18 and TRBJ1-5, the complete variable domain reads NAGVMQNPRHLVRRRGQEARLRCSPMKGHSHVYWYRQLPEEGLKFMVYLQKENIIDESGMPKERFSAEFPKEGPSILRIQQVVRGDSAAYFCASSDGPTTRYSNQPQHFGDGTRLSIL.

The chain links TRBV19 to TRBJ2-1, with TRBD2 identical over 11 bases. The CDR3 spans 18 residues. V lost 1 base and J lost 7; bases outside the gene matches: 12. Germline values: CDR1 LNHDA, CDR2 SQIVND (reference sequence). CDR3 DNA: TGTGCCAGTAGTATAGGTTGGGGACTAGCGGACCGAGGAAATGAGCAGTTCTTC. Its translation is CASSIGWGLADRGNEQFF.

This rearrangement joins TRBV5-1 to TRBJ2-1; D is undetermined. Germline CDR1 reads SGHRS; CDR2 reads YFSETQ. This CDR3 has 11 amino acids. V gave up 2 bases and J gave up 9 bases, with 6 bases separating them. The CDR3 bases are TGCGCCAGCAGCTTCGCGAGTGAGCAGTTCTTC. Its translation is CASSFASEQFF.

The chain has TRBV7-9 and TRBJ1-5; tentatively, D is TRBD1 (6 bases). Germline-derived CDR1 and CDR2 are SEHNR and FQNEAQ (reference sequence). V was clipped by 4 bases and J by 4 bases, with 14 bases between them. The CDR3 loop spans 15 amino acids. CDR3 coding DNA: TGTGCCAGCAGCTATGCGGGGGGCCCGAATCAGCCCCAGCATTTT. As protein: CASSYAGGPNQPQHF.

The chain couples TRBV28 to TRBJ1-1; possible D gene TRBD1, 6 bases. CDR3 length equals 15 residues. The V and J ends lost 3 bases and 2 bases respectively, with 13 bases between them. The V gene's germline CDR1 is MDHEN and CDR2 SYDVKM. CDR3 coding DNA: TGTGCCAGCAGTTTCGCCGACAGGCTAAACACTGAAGCTTTCTTT. It codes for CASSFADRLNTEAFF.

V usage is TRBV27 and J usage is TRBJ1-5; no clear D gene. The germline V gene has CDR1 MNHEY and CDR2 SMNVEV (reference sequence). The CDR3 has 13 amino acids. The V end lost 6 bases, the J end lost 5 bases, and 11 bases lay between the germline ends. CDR3 loop: CASSSGDYQPQHF. CDR3 in DNA: TGTGCCAGCAGCTCTGGCGACTATCAGCCCCAGCATTTT.

The CDR3 DNA sequence: TGTGCCAGCAGTACTAATACCCTGTCCCTTGACAATGAGCAGTTCTTC. It translates to CASSTNTLSLDNEQFF. The gene calls are TRBV28 and TRBJ2-1; D remains unclear. Looked up from germline, CDR1 is MDHEN and CDR2 is SYDVKM. The CDR3 runs 16 residues. V was pared by 5 bases and J by 5 bases, with 19 bases between.

The chain uses TRBV3-1 (or the pseudogene TRBV3-2) and TRBJ2-3; a weak D match, TRBD2 (5 bases). Looked up from germline, CDR1 is LGHDT and CDR2 is YNNKEL (reference sequence). This CDR3 is built from 17 residues. V shed 4 bases and J shed 6 bases, with 23 bases lying between them. Here the CDR3 DNA reads TGTGCCAGCAGCCGGATCCCTACCCGGGGTCAACCCGATACGCAGTATTTT. Its translation: CASSRIPTRGQPDTQYF.

The chain joins TRBV19 to TRBJ2-5, with D tentatively TRBD2 (5 bases). Germline V lookup: CDR1 LNHDA, CDR2 SQIVND (reference sequence). The CDR3 runs 12 residues. Trimming pared 4 bases from V and 9 bases from J, leaving 12 bases between. The CDR3 DNA sequence: TGTGCCAGTAGTAATACTAGGAACGCCCAGTACTTC. This sequence encodes CASSNTRNAQYF.

This chain links TRBV28 with TRBJ1-4, with D possibly being TRBD1 (5 bases). The V end lost 2 bases, the J end lost 0 bases, and 10 bases lay between the germline ends. The germline CDR1 and CDR2 sequences are MDHEN and SYDVKM. The length of the CDR3 is 16 residues. CDR3 DNA: TGTGCCAGCAGTTTAGACAGTTGGGCAACTAATGAAAAACTGTTTTTT. It specifies CASSLDSWATNEKLFF.

The rearrangement joins TRBV6-5 to TRBJ2-3; 7 nucleotides agree with TRBD2. The junction had 9 bases not matched to a gene; V was cut back by 7 bases and J by 2 bases. CDR3 length: 15 residues. Germline V gene lookup returns CDR1 MNHEY and CDR2 SVGAGI. CDR3 residues: CASTLWREFTDTQYF. The CDR3 DNA reads TGTGCCAGCACATTGTGGCGGGAGTTCACAGATACGCAGTATTTT.

The V gene is TRBV4-1, the J gene TRBJ2-1; TRBD2 aligns across 10 bases. Germline loops: CDR1 MGHRA, CDR2 YSYEKL. V lost 1 base to trimming and J lost 0 bases; unmatched junction nucleotides: 9. This CDR3 comprises 19 residues. Written as DNA, the CDR3 is TGCGCCAGCAGCCAAGGACTAGCGGGTCTCCCCTACTCCTACAATGAGCAGTTCTTC. As protein: CASSQGLAGLPYSYNEQFF.

A note on this clone: This sequence may be a read error, since a much larger clone differs from it by one base. The chain couples TRBV30 to TRBJ2-1; perhaps TRBD1 as D (5 bases). The ends were cut back, 2 bases at V and 9 bases at J, with 11 bases in the middle. The CDR3 has 12 residues. The V gene's germline CDR1 is GTSNPN and CDR2 SVGIG (reference sequence). CDR3 protein: CAWSSTQVEQFF. The CDR3, as DNA: TGTGCCTGGAGTTCTACACAGGTTGAGCAGTTCTTC.

The V and J genes are TRBV5-4 and TRBJ1-1; 11 nucleotides match TRBD1. The CDR3 covers 15 residues. J gave up 6 bases and V 3 bases, and 7 bases lay outside the gene matches. Germline V gene lookup returns CDR1 SGHNT and CDR2 YYREEE (reference sequence). Here the CDR3 DNA reads TGTGCCAGCAGCTGGGGGACAGGGGGTTATGCTGAAGCTTTCTTT. Its protein product is CASSWGTGGYAEAFF.

The chain recombines TRBV7-9 with TRBJ2-5; D call uncertain. The CDR3 consists of 15 residues. CDR1 and CDR2 (germline): SEHNR, FQNEAQ (reference sequence). The germline V and J ends were trimmed by 4 bases and 4 bases, with 16 bases remaining between them. The CDR3 region is CASSWPVPRPETQYF. CDR3 coding DNA: TGTGCCAGCAGCTGGCCAGTCCCCCGTCCAGAGACCCAGTACTTC.

The J gene is TRBJ1-3, the V gene TRBV4-3, with D possibly TRBD1 on 5 matching bases. The CDR3 is made up of 15 amino acids. Per the germline V gene, CDR1 is LGHNA and CDR2 is YSLEER. Trimming shortened V by 0 bases and J by 5 bases, and 11 bases separated the two germline ends. CDR3 bases: TGCGCCAGCAGCCAAGATTCGACAGTACGAAACACCATATATTTT. This translates into CASSQDSTVRNTIYF.

This sequence joins TRBV28 and TRBJ1-3, with D unresolved. The V gene lost 2 bases and the J gene lost 0 bases, with 14 bases spanning the gap. The germline CDR1 and CDR2 sequences are MDHEN and SYDVKM. The CDR3 is 17 residues long. CDR3 nucleotides: TGTGCCAGCAGTTTACTTATCCTCGGGTACTCTGGAAACACCATATATTTT. Protein: CASSLLILGYSGNTIYF.

The chain carries TRBV6-5 and TRBJ1-1; D not resolved. V gave up 6 bases and J gave up 1 base, with 6 bases separating them. The V gene's germline CDR1 is MNHEY and CDR2 SVGAGI. The CDR3 loop spans 12 amino acids. The CDR3 protein is CASRSPNTEAFF. The DNA of the CDR3 is TGTGCCAGCAGATCTCCGAACACTGAAGCTTTCTTT.

V is TRBV4-1 and J is TRBJ1-4; D gene uncertain. This CDR3 spans 15 amino acids. V was shortened by 4 bases and J by 0 bases, with 9 bases between the two germline ends. Germline-derived CDR1 and CDR2 are MGHRA and YSYEKL. This CDR3 is CASSRTAATNEKLFF. DNA of the CDR3: TGCGCCAGCAGCCGTACAGCTGCAACTAATGAAAAACTGTTTTTT.